This entry lists 27 T cell receptor beta chains sequenced from one sample in a study of T-cell memory formation after mild COVID-19. TCRdb analysed the 5' RACE reads with MiXCR anew, one entry per CDR3 protein. The sample includes about 600,000 distinct CDR3 sequences, less than 25% of them seen just once. Sequencing used PBMCs or a T cell subset sorted from them (not recorded which). Every receptor here comes from an adult woman who had mild COVID-19 (a few samples of this study predate the infection). Cell type and time point are not known.

This clonotype was recorded a few times. The rearrangement uses TRBV11-2 and TRBJ2-7; no reliable D call. V lost 4 bases to trimming and J lost 1 base, with 8 bases between them. The CDR3 runs to 13 residues. Looked up from germline, CDR1 is SGHAT and CDR2 is FQNNGV. CDR3 DNA: TGTGCCAGCAGCTCGATGGGTTCCTACGAGCAGTACTTC. Translating it yields CASSSMGSYEQYF.

The rearrangement joins TRBV3-1 to TRBJ2-7; tentatively, D is TRBD1 (6 bases). The CDR3 covers 11 residues. Trimming took 4 bases from V and 9 from J, leaving 10 bases between them. CDR1 LGHDT and CDR2 YNNKEL come from the germline V gene (reference sequence). The CDR3 bases are TGTGCCAGCAGCCTTCAGGGGTCGCAGTACTTC. Its protein is CASSLQGSQYF.

This clonotype has a handful of counts. The chain has TRBV20-1 and TRBJ2-3, with D perhaps matching TRBD1 or TRBD2 (5 bases each). This CDR3 is 13 amino acids long. Germline lookup yields CDR1 DFQATT and CDR2 SNEGSKA (reference sequence). V was pared by 2 bases and J by 2 bases, with 8 bases between. The DNA of the CDR3 is TGCAGTGCTAGAACGGGGACCACAGATACGCAGTATTTT. Its translation: CSARTGTTDTQYF.

This clonotype was counted between two and nine times. This chain's CDR3 is CASSYSTGGYTEAFF. CDR3 coding DNA: TGTGCCAGCAGTTACTCGACAGGAGGGTACACTGAAGCTTTCTTT. This rearrangement joins TRBV6-5 to TRBJ1-1, with a tentative D call TRBD1 (6 bases). CDR3 length equals 15 residues. Trimming took off 0 bases at V and 3 bases at J, with 11 bases between the two ends. Germline assignment: CDR1 MNHEY and CDR2 SVGAGI.

This chain connects TRBV2 to TRBJ2-7; TRBD1 matches at 9 bases. This CDR3 is 14 amino acids long. Germline trimming cut 6 bases from V and 4 bases from J; bases unmatched to any gene: 7. CDR1 is SNHLY, CDR2 FYNNEI, per germline. The CDR3 sequence is CASRPGQGFYEQYF. CDR3 in DNA: TGTGCCAGCAGGCCGGGACAGGGTTTTTACGAGCAGTACTTC.

This clonotype was observed a handful of times. This rearrangement joins TRBV27 to TRBJ2-5; D is undetermined. V was cut by 5 bases and J by 6 bases, with 19 bases left in between. From germline, CDR1 is MNHEY and CDR2 SMNVEV (reference sequence). This CDR3 has 15 amino acids. Here the CDR3 DNA reads TGTGCCAGCAGTATCTCCGGGTTTTCATGGAAGACCCAGTACTTC. Residues: CASSISGFSWKTQYF.

The chain has TRBV3-1 and TRBJ2-7; D possibly uses TRBD1 or TRBD2 (7 bases each). The CDR3 spans 16 residues. Germline-derived CDR1 and CDR2 are LGHDT and YNNKEL (reference sequence). The ends were cut back, 4 bases at V and 4 bases at J, with 20 bases in the middle. CDR3 DNA: TGTGCCAGCAGCCCCACACAGGGGCGGGAGTCTTACGAGCAGTACTTC. Amino acid sequence: CASSPTQGRESYEQYF.

This chain joins TRBV10-3 and TRBJ2-5; 8 nucleotides match TRBD2. Germline trimming cut 0 bases from V and 2 bases from J; bases unmatched to any gene: 2. This CDR3 comprises 15 residues. Germline CDR1 reads ENHRY; CDR2 reads SYGVKD. The CDR3 DNA reads TGTGCCATCAGTGAGTCACTAGCGGAACAAGAGACCCAGTACTTC. Amino acid sequence: CAISESLAEQETQYF.

The V gene is TRBV5-1, the J gene TRBJ1-4, with D possibly TRBD1 on 6 matching bases. The CDR3 is 14 residues long. V shed 4 bases and J shed 8 bases, with 15 bases lying between them. CDR1 is SGHRS, CDR2 YFSETQ, per germline. CDR3 coding DNA: TGCGCCAGCAGCGCAGCAGGGGTAGGGGAAAAACTGTTTTTT. Translating it yields CASSAAGVGEKLFF.

The chain joins TRBV7-9 to TRBJ1-1, with 10 bases identical to TRBD1. The length of the CDR3 is 16 residues. V gave up 5 bases and J gave up 4 bases; unmatched junction bases: 10. Germline V gene data show CDR1 as SEHNR and CDR2 as FQNEAQ (reference sequence). The CDR3 nucleotides are TGTGCCAGCAGCCCCAGAAGCCGGGACAGGGGCACTGAAGCTTTCTTT. Translating gives CASSPRSRDRGTEAFF.

The chain combines TRBV12-3 or TRBV12-4 with TRBJ2-5; D is unresolved. The V and J ends lost 3 bases and 7 bases respectively, with 9 bases between them. This CDR3 spans 12 amino acids. The CDR3 here is CASSFGEGTQYF. The CDR3 bases are TGTGCCAGCAGTTTCGGAGAAGGGACCCAGTACTTC.

This clonotype has just a few counts. V gene TRBV30 combines with J gene TRBJ1-2; tentative D call: TRBD1 (6 bases). In germline, CDR1 is GTSNPN, CDR2 SVGIG (reference sequence). Trimming took 3 bases from V and 3 from J, leaving 14 bases between them. The CDR3 has 14 residues. This CDR3 is CAWRTTGQYYGYTF. In DNA, the CDR3 is TGTGCCTGGAGAACGACAGGACAATACTATGGCTACACCTTC.

The table lists this clonotype with a few counts. The chain combines TRBV7-8 with TRBJ2-1, with D tentatively TRBD2 (6 bases). V was trimmed by 4 bases and J by 5 bases, leaving 15 bases between them. This CDR3 comprises 15 residues. CDR1 and CDR2 (germline): SGHVS, FQNEAQ. The CDR3 spells CASSYGREGHNEQFF. For the CDR3, the DNA is TGTGCCAGCAGCTACGGGCGGGAAGGGCACAATGAGCAGTTCTTC.

This clonotype was counted a few times. CDR3 DNA: TGTGCCAGCAGCTTAGGAATAGCGGGATACCGGCCGCCCCAGTACTTC. Translation: CASSLGIAGYRPPQYF. The chain couples TRBV7-6 to TRBJ2-5, with 8 bases aligning to TRBD2. The CDR3 covers 16 residues. The trim removed 1 base at V and 9 bases at J, leaving 13 bases unmatched. CDR1 is SGHVS and CDR2 is FNYEAQ in the germline V gene.

This clonotype has just a few counts. The J gene is TRBJ1-1, the V gene TRBV4-3; possible D gene TRBD1, 5 bases. CDR1 and CDR2 from the germline V gene are LGHNA and YSLEER. The germline V and J ends were trimmed by 1 base and 6 bases, with 12 bases remaining between them. CDR3 length: 14 residues. CDR3 amino acids: CASSQVREVAEAFF. The CDR3 nucleotides are TGCGCCAGCAGCCAAGTCAGGGAAGTGGCTGAAGCTTTCTTT.

This clonotype was observed a handful of times. The chain has TRBV24-1 and TRBJ2-1; D is possibly TRBD2 (5 bases). The CDR3 totals 15 residues. Trimming pared 5 bases from V and 3 bases from J, leaving 13 bases between. Germline lookup yields CDR1 KGHDR and CDR2 SFDVKD. The CDR3 bases are TGTGCCACCAGTGGCTCGCGTGCGGGCTACAATGAGCAGTTCTTC. Amino acids: CATSGSRAGYNEQFF.

As DNA, the CDR3 is TGTGCCAGCAGCTTGGGTCAGGGAGAGAGCACTGAAGCTTTCTTT. Translated, it gives CASSLGQGESTEAFF. The chain combines TRBV5-5 with TRBJ1-1; tentative D call: TRBD1 (5 bases). The ends were cut back, 0 bases at V and 4 bases at J, with 13 bases in the middle. Per germline, CDR1 SGHKS and CDR2 YYEKEE (reference sequence). The CDR3 is made up of 15 amino acids.

There are a few counts of this clonotype. This sequence joins TRBV4-2 and TRBJ1-1; 8 bases are shared with TRBD1. Unmatched junction bases numbered 10, after V lost 3 bases and J lost 7 bases. The CDR3 covers 15 residues. Per the germline V gene, CDR1 is LGHNA and CDR2 is YNFKEQ. The CDR3 sequence: CASSQMTGAGVEAFF. CDR3 coding DNA: TGTGCCAGCAGCCAGATGACAGGGGCTGGGGTTGAAGCTTTCTTT.

This clonotype has just one count. The chain employs TRBV27 and TRBJ2-2; D gene ambiguous. V lost 5 bases to trimming and J lost 4 bases, with 11 bases between them. The CDR3 has 14 amino acids. Germline values: CDR1 MNHEY, CDR2 SMNVEV (reference sequence). The CDR3 protein is CASSRPSGTGELFF. CDR3 coding DNA: TGTGCCAGCAGTCGACCTAGTGGCACCGGGGAGCTGTTTTTT.

The chain recombines TRBV9 with TRBJ1-1, with D possibly TRBD1 on 5 matching bases. The CDR3 length is 13 residues. V lost 0 bases and J lost 6, with 9 bases in between. CDR1 and CDR2 from the germline V gene are SGDLS and YYNGEE. The CDR3 DNA sequence: TGTGCCAGCAGCGTAGAGGGGAAGTCTGAAGCTTTCTTT. Its protein product is CASSVEGKSEAFF.

This clonotype was detected a few times. The V and J genes are TRBV13 and TRBJ2-3, with TRBD2 matching 9 bases. The CDR3 covers 14 residues. Trimming at V came to 5 bases and at J to 4 bases, leaving 4 bases not matched to a gene. Germline CDR1 and CDR2: PRHDT and FYEKMQ (reference sequence). The CDR3 DNA reads TGTGCCAGCAGCGCGGGACTAGCTGCAGATACGCAGTATTTT. Amino acids: CASSAGLAADTQYF.

The rearrangement joins TRBV20-1 to TRBJ2-3, with 7 bases matching TRBD1. The germline gives CDR1 DFQATT, CDR2 SNEGSKA (reference sequence). J gave up 7 bases and V 6 bases, and 16 bases lay outside the gene matches. The CDR3 contains 15 residues. CDR3 protein: CSAERYRGAINTQYF. The CDR3 DNA reads TGCAGTGCCGAAAGGTACAGGGGCGCGATCAATACGCAGTATTTT.

The chain carries TRBV18 and TRBJ2-7; D is perhaps TRBD2 (6 bases). From germline, CDR1 is KGHSH and CDR2 LQKENI. Trimming stripped 3 bases from V and 2 bases from J, with 17 bases between. This CDR3 has 16 residues. CDR3 sequence reads: CASSPIPGRGTYEQYF. Written as DNA, the CDR3 is TGTGCCAGCTCACCCATCCCCGGGAGAGGCACCTACGAGCAGTACTTC.

The CDR3 DNA is TGTGCCAGCTCACCCCGTCTTGCGAACACCGGGGAGCTGTTTTTT. It specifies CASSPRLANTGELFF. The chain joins TRBV18 to TRBJ2-2; no definite D call. The CDR3 contains 15 residues. With 3 bases removed from V and 0 bases from J, the gap between germline ends came to 8 bases. From germline, CDR1 is KGHSH and CDR2 LQKENI.

This clonotype was detected a few times. V gene TRBV7-9 combines with J gene TRBJ2-7; D is perhaps TRBD2 (5 bases). V was trimmed by 2 bases and J by 3 bases, leaving 8 bases between them. CDR1 is SEHNR and CDR2 is FQNEAQ in the germline V gene (reference sequence). CDR3 length: 13 residues. This CDR3 reads CASSLTSFYEQYF. Written as DNA, the CDR3 is TGTGCCAGCAGCTTAACTAGTTTCTACGAGCAGTACTTC.

V and J are TRBV4-1 and TRBJ2-7; tentatively, D is TRBD2 (6 bases). The CDR3 loop spans 15 amino acids. Germline CDR1 is MGHRA and CDR2 is YSYEKL. The ends were cut back, 0 bases at V and 3 bases at J, with 12 bases in the middle. The CDR3 region is CASSQDLGGVYEQYF. The CDR3 DNA is TGCGCCAGCAGCCAAGATCTAGGAGGGGTCTACGAGCAGTACTTC.

In its sample, this clonotype was seen a few times. The chain combines TRBV14 with TRBJ2-7; D remains ambiguous. V shed 1 base and J shed 3 bases, with 10 bases lying between them. CDR1 and CDR2 from the germline V gene are SGHDN and FVKESK. The CDR3 has 14 amino acids. The DNA of the CDR3 is TGTGCCAGCAGCCAAGGGGCACTCCGCTACGAGCAGTACTTC. This encodes CASSQGALRYEQYF. Together with reference TRBV14 and TRBJ2-7, the CDR3 gives the full variable domain: EAGVTQFPSHSVIEKGQTVTLRCDPISGHDNLYWYRRVMGKEIKFLLHFVKESKQDESGMPNNRFLAERTGGTYSTLKVQPAELEDSGVYFCASSQGALRYEQYFGPGTRLTVT.